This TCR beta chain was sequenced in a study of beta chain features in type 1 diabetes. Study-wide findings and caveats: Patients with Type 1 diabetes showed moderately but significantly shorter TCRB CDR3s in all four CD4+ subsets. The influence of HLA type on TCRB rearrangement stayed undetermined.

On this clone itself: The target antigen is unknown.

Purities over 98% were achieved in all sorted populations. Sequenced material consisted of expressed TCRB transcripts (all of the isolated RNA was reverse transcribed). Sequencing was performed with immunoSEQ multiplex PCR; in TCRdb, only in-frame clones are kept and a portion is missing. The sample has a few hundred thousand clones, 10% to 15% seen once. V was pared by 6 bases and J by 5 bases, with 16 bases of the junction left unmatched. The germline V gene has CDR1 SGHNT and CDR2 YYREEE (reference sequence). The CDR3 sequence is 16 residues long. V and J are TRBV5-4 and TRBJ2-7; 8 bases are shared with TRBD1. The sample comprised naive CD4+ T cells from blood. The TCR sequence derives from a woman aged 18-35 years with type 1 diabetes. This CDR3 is CASTKGTGTGLHEQYF. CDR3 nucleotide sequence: TGTGCCAGCACCAAGGGAACCGGGACAGGTCTTCACGAGCAGTACTTC.